A selection of T cell receptor beta chains follows, all from one sample in a study of T cells after yellow fever vaccination. MiXCR, run by TCRdb on the 5' RACE reads, gives a single entry per CDR3 protein. Among 300,000 to 400,000 distinct CDR3 sequences listed, around 13% were seen once. Material: CD4+ T cells sorted from PBMCs, obtained 15 days after the yellow fever booster vaccination. These receptors were obtained from a man aged 18-30 years who received the YFV17D yellow fever vaccine. Both conserved end residues are part of each CDR3. Each record gives: CDR3 protein, clone size, V gene, J gene. Clone size is stated in some rows and not others, as once, few, many or a class when expanded.

CDR3: CASSSTGLGPDTQYF
size: many
V: TRBV5-1
J: TRBJ2-3

CDR3: CASSLPRGYGYTF
size: NA
V: TRBV28
J: TRBJ1-2

CDR3: CASSLNGGLADTQYF
size: few
V: TRBV11-2
J: TRBJ2-3

CDR3: CASSLPPLQETQYF
size: few
V: TRBV5-6
J: TRBJ2-5

CDR3: CASSVGAGHNEQFF
size: NA
V: TRBV9
J: TRBJ2-1

CDR3: CASSQENGATLVQFF
size: NA
V: TRBV4-1
J: TRBJ2-1

CDR3: CASSFSFAGVYEQYF
size: NA
V: TRBV5-5
J: TRBJ2-7

CDR3: CASSLGPQRGYTF
size: NA
V: TRBV12-3/TRBV12-4
J: TRBJ1-2

CDR3: CASSRQISPDGYTF
size: NA
V: TRBV10-2
J: TRBJ1-2

CDR3: CAIQPGGHTGELFF
size: few
V: TRBV12-3/TRBV12-4
J: TRBJ2-2

CDR3: CSAILSGGQGERSYTF
size: few
V: TRBV20-1
J: TRBJ1-2

CDR3: CATSDTTGEQFF
size: few
V: TRBV24-1
J: TRBJ2-1

CDR3: CSALATSNRETQYF
size: NA
V: TRBV20-1
J: TRBJ2-5

CDR3: CASSHGQGDRELFF
size: NA
V: TRBV5-1
J: TRBJ2-2

CDR3: CASSRPGPMGGQYF
size: NA
V: TRBV4-1
J: TRBJ2-7

CDR3: CASSKRNTGELFF
size: many
V: TRBV12-3/TRBV12-4
J: TRBJ2-2

CDR3: CASSTLFSDTQYF
size: NA
V: TRBV27
J: TRBJ2-3

CDR3: CASSLDYRGRGANVLTF
size: few
V: TRBV7-6
J: TRBJ2-6

CDR3: CAISDPGQGPTDTQYF
size: NA
V: TRBV10-3
J: TRBJ2-3

CDR3: CASSLAAGFGDEQYF
size: NA
V: TRBV7-9
J: TRBJ2-7

CDR3: CASSTRGSDEKLFF
size: NA
V: TRBV25-1
J: TRBJ1-4

CDR3: CASSLGLAGSETQYF
size: few
V: TRBV7-9
J: TRBJ2-5

CDR3: CASSSGTGWYETQYF
size: few
V: TRBV7-7
J: TRBJ2-5

CDR3: CASSLHRGKKAGELFF
size: NA
V: TRBV28
J: TRBJ2-2

CDR3: CSAREEGPNSPLHF
size: few
V: TRBV20-1
J: TRBJ1-6

CDR3: CSADRAPTDTQYF
size: few
V: TRBV20-1
J: TRBJ2-3